Below are 8 T cell receptor beta chains sequenced from a single sample in a study of shared clonotypes between healthy human individuals. Method: immunoSEQ multiplex PCR; TCRdb's copy keeps in-frame clones and lacks some. The sample lists 700,000 or so clones, around 72% occurring once. Sequencing input: memory CD4+ T cells sorted from blood. The sample's subset: CD45RA-negative fraction. These receptor sequences come from a woman aged 25 to 39 in good health.

This rearrangement joins TRBV27 to TRBJ2-1; 11 nucleotides match TRBD2. J gave up 4 bases and V 4 bases, and 3 bases lay outside the gene matches. The CDR3 totals 15 residues. CDR1 and CDR2 from the germline V gene are MNHEY and SMNVEV (reference sequence). The CDR3 protein is CASSSGTSGYNEQFF. CDR3 coding DNA: TGTGCCAGCAGTTCCGGGACTAGCGGTTACAATGAGCAGTTCTTC.

DNA of the CDR3: TGCGCCAGCAGCTTGGCCACTAGCGGGACGCGGGATACGCAGTATTTT. Amino acid sequence: CASSLATSGTRDTQYF. The genes are TRBV5-1 and TRBJ2-3, with 10 bases lining up with TRBD2. The CDR3 loop spans 16 amino acids. Per the germline V gene, CDR1 is SGHRS and CDR2 is YFSETQ. Trimming cost V 0 bases and J 6 bases; bases outside gene matches: 7. The full variable domain, completed using reference TRBV5-1 and TRBJ2-3, is KAGVTQTPRYLIKTRGQQVTLSCSPISGHRSVSWYQQTPGQGLQFLFEYFSETQRNKGNFPGRFSGRQFSNSRSEMNVSTLELGDSALYLCASSLATSGTRDTQYFGPGTRLTVL.

For this clone: This specimen includes other DNA sequences encoding the same CDR3. The chain links TRBV5-1 to TRBJ2-3; no clear D. Germline CDR1 reads SGHRS; CDR2 reads YFSETQ. The ends were cut back, 0 bases at V and 2 bases at J, with 13 bases in the middle. The CDR3 loop spans 16 amino acids. Here the CDR3 DNA reads TGCGCCAGCAGCTTGGAAGGCCGGCAGGACACAGATACGCAGTATTTT. Amino acid sequence: CASSLEGRQDTDTQYF. The full variable domain, in which reference TRBV5-1 and TRBJ2-3 provide the parts outside the CDR3, is KAGVTQTPRYLIKTRGQQVTLSCSPISGHRSVSWYQQTPGQGLQFLFEYFSETQRNKGNFPGRFSGRQFSNSRSEMNVSTLELGDSALYLCASSLEGRQDTDTQYFGPGTRLTVL.

This CDR3 is CATPSGHLYNEQFF. The CDR3 nucleotides read TGCGCCACGCCCTCGGGACACCTCTACAATGAGCAGTTCTTC. The V gene is TRBV4-1, the J gene TRBJ2-1, with a possible D match to TRBD1 (6 bases). Looked up from germline, CDR1 is MGHRA and CDR2 is YSYEKL. This CDR3 comprises 14 residues. V shed 10 bases and J shed 3 bases, with 16 bases lying between them.

The chain recombines TRBV19 with TRBJ1-2, with TRBD1 identical over 9 bases. The germline gives CDR1 LNHDA, CDR2 SQIVND (reference sequence). The CDR3 contains 15 residues. V lost 7 bases, J lost 4 bases, and 10 bases stayed unmatched. CDR3 in amino acids: CASKPGQGFIYGYTF. In DNA form, the CDR3 reads TGTGCCAGTAAACCCGGACAGGGGTTCATCTATGGCTACACCTTC.

This clone was seen once. The chain carries TRBV5-1 and TRBJ2-5, with 11 bases aligning to TRBD2. Germline CDR1 reads SGHRS; CDR2 reads YFSETQ. The ends lost 2 bases at V and 5 bases at J; junction bases unmatched: 5. This CDR3 has 15 amino acids. The CDR3 sequence is CASSLTSGRGETQYF. The CDR3 DNA sequence: TGCGCCAGCAGCTTAACTAGCGGGAGAGGGGAGACCCAGTACTTC.

The gene calls are TRBV29-1 and TRBJ1-1, with D perhaps TRBD1 (5 bases). CDR1 and CDR2 from the germline V gene are SQVTM and ANQGSEA. The CDR3 length is 15 residues. The V and J ends lost 3 bases and 0 bases respectively, with 14 bases between them. CDR3 loop: CSVDMPPGLNTEAFF. As DNA, the CDR3 is TGCAGCGTTGATATGCCTCCAGGGTTGAACACTGAAGCTTTCTTT.

The chain is built from TRBV5-6 and TRBJ2-4, with 10 bases matching TRBD1. The CDR3 is 14 residues long. CDR1 and CDR2 (germline): SGHDT, YYEEEE. The J segment lost 10 bases and the V segment lost 6 bases, leaving 10 bases of the junction unmatched. CDR3 in DNA: TGTGCCAGCACCCCGGGACAGGGGCCCACTATTCAGTACTTC. Its protein is CASTPGQGPTIQYF.